Each of the 14 T cell receptor beta chains below was sequenced from the same sample in a study of regulatory and conventional T cells in breast cancer. Via MiXCR, TCRdb re-called the PCR reads, giving one row per CDR3 protein. The table includes 15,000 or so distinct CDR3 sequences, 25% to 40% detected once. Material for sequencing was conventional T cells from blood. The receptors originated from a female donor in good health.

This clonotype was seen only a few times. The chain links TRBV12-3 or TRBV12-4 to TRBJ1-6; 7 bases match TRBD1. V shed 3 bases and J 6 bases; nucleotides not matched to a gene: 2. The length of the CDR3 is 14 residues. DNA for the CDR3: TGTGCCAGCAGTTTGAGACAGGGTAATTCACCCCTCCACTTT. It encodes CASSLRQGNSPLHF.

This clonotype was seen a few times. V usage is TRBV20-1 and J usage is TRBJ2-3, with TRBD2 matching over 8 bases. The V gene's germline CDR1 is DFQATT and CDR2 SNEGSKA (reference sequence). J lost 0 bases, V lost 6 bases, and 11 bases had no gene match. This CDR3 comprises 16 residues. This chain's CDR3 is CSARGRRGGSTDTQYF. CDR3 sequence (DNA): TGCAGTGCCCGGGGTCGACGGGGGGGGAGCACAGATACGCAGTATTTT.

About this clonotype: No conserved phenylalanine or tryptophan ends this CDR3, so it is likely a read error. The rearrangement joins TRBV29-1 to TRBJ2-5; D perhaps matches TRBD2 (6 bases). Per the germline V gene, CDR1 is SQVTM and CDR2 is ANQGSEA. The CDR3 length is 14 residues. Trimming took off 2 bases at V and 1 base at J, with 11 bases between the two ends. CDR3 coding DNA: TGCAGCGTTGAAAAGGGAGCGGGCCAAGAGACCCAGTACCTC. It yields the protein CSVEKGAGQETQYL.

Relative to its sample, this clonotype is medium-sized. The chain employs TRBV3-1 and TRBJ2-1; 8 bases map to TRBD2. The CDR3 totals 13 residues. Losses at the gene ends were 1 base for V and 13 bases for J; bases not matched to a gene: 6. The germline V gene has CDR1 LGHDT and CDR2 YNNKEL (reference sequence). DNA for the CDR3: TGTGCCAGCAGCCAAGTCGACGGGACTAGTCAGTTCTTC. It is translated as CASSQVDGTSQFF.

This chain joins TRBV24-1 and TRBJ1-5; the D gene is possibly TRBD1 (5 bases). CDR3 length: 15 residues. V was trimmed by 5 bases and J by 7 bases, leaving 17 bases between them. From germline, CDR1 is KGHDR and CDR2 SFDVKD. CDR3 sequence reads: CATSGVTGSGQPQHF. CDR3 DNA: TGTGCCACCAGTGGGGTTACAGGTTCGGGGCAGCCCCAGCATTTT.

This clonotype ranks as medium-sized (0.01 to 0.1%). The J gene is TRBJ1-6, the V gene TRBV5-1, with 7 bases matching TRBD1. Germline CDR1 SGHRS, CDR2 YFSETQ. V lost 5 bases and J lost 5; bases outside the gene matches: 7. The CDR3 runs to 15 residues. CDR3 sequence: CASSLQGINNSPLHF. The CDR3 nucleotides read TGCGCCAGCAGTCTACAGGGGATTAATAATTCACCCCTCCACTTT.

In its sample, this clonotype ranks as medium-sized (0.01 to 0.1%). The chain joins TRBV5-4 to TRBJ1-2; D remains unclear. The germline V gene has CDR1 SGHNT and CDR2 YYREEE (reference sequence). CDR3 length equals 13 residues. V lost 1 base, J lost 4 bases, and 8 bases lay in between. The CDR3 region is CASSLSRSYGYTF. In DNA, the CDR3 is TGTGCCAGCAGCTTGTCGAGGTCCTATGGCTACACCTTC.

Relative to its sample, this clonotype is medium-sized. This chain joins TRBV25-1 and TRBJ2-5, with D possibly matching TRBD2 (5 bases). Germline lookup yields CDR1 MGHDK and CDR2 SYGVNS. The CDR3 has 15 residues. V lost 2 bases to trimming and J lost 2 bases, with 12 bases between them. CDR3 amino acids: CASSEPSRRQETQYF. Written as DNA, the CDR3 is TGTGCCAGCAGTGAACCCTCAAGGAGGCAAGAGACCCAGTACTTC.

The V call is TRBV2, the J call TRBJ1-5, with unresolved D. V lost 4 bases, J lost 6 bases, and 13 bases lay in between. Germline CDR1 SNHLY, CDR2 FYNNEI. The CDR3 totals 14 residues. CDR3 loop: CASSVQTTGQPQHF. The CDR3 DNA reads as TGTGCCAGCAGTGTGCAGACAACTGGTCAGCCCCAGCATTTT.

The CDR3 here is CASSSPPRRGGLHGEQFF. CDR3 coding DNA: TGTGCCAGCAGCTCCCCACCTCGCCGCGGGGGGCTCCACGGTGAGCAGTTCTTC. The chain recombines TRBV7-9 with TRBJ2-1; 8 bases agree with TRBD2. The CDR3 extends over 18 amino acids. J gave up 9 bases and V 4 bases, and 20 bases lay outside the gene matches. Looked up from germline, CDR1 is SEHNR and CDR2 is FQNEAQ (reference sequence).

As to this clonotype: The germline gene is not matched at one end of the junction; a read error may be the cause. V usage is TRBV7-6 and J usage is TRBJ2-2; perhaps D is TRBD1 or TRBD2 (5 bases each). The germline gives CDR1 SGHVS, CDR2 FNYEAQ. The CDR3 has 15 amino acids. CDR3 protein: CASIEGPTNTGELLF. In DNA, the CDR3 is TGTGCCAGCATCGAGGGACCGACGAACACCGGGGAGCTGCTTTTT.

This chain uses TRBV28 with TRBJ2-5; 10 nucleotides line up with TRBD1. The germline V gene has CDR1 MDHEN and CDR2 SYDVKM. The CDR3 is 14 amino acids. The junction had 8 bases not matched to a gene; V was cut back by 6 bases and J by 7 bases. The DNA of the CDR3 is TGTGCCAGCAGGCTACCGGGGACAGGGGCGACCCAGTACTTC. Its translation: CASRLPGTGATQYF.

About this clonotype: This sequence may be a read error, since a much larger clone differs from it by one base. The chain is built from TRBV12-3 or TRBV12-4 and TRBJ1-5; no clear D. Trimming removed 3 bases at V and 9 bases at J, with 12 bases between. The CDR3 totals 13 residues. The CDR3 region is CASSFAGKGPQHF. The DNA of the CDR3 is TGTGCCAGCAGTTTCGCCGGGAAAGGGCCCCAGCATTTT.

This clonotype has just a few counts. The chain joins TRBV20-1 to TRBJ2-7, with D perhaps TRBD2 (5 bases). The length of the CDR3 is 13 residues. Trimming shortened V by 4 bases and J by 3 bases, and 13 bases separated the two germline ends. The germline gives CDR1 DFQATT, CDR2 SNEGSKA (reference sequence). CDR3 in amino acids: CSATFAGHYEQYF. The CDR3 DNA reads as TGCAGTGCTACTTTCGCGGGCCACTACGAGCAGTACTTC.